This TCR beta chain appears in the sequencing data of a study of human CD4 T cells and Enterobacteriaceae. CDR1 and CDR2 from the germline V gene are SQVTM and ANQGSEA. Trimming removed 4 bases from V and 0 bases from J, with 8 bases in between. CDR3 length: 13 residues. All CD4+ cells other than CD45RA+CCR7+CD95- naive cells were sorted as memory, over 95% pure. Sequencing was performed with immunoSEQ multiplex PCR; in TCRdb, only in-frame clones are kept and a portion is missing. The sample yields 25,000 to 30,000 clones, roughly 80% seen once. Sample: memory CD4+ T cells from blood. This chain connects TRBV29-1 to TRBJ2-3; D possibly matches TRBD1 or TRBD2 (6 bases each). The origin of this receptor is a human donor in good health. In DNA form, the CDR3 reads TGCAGCGTTGTAGGGGGGAGCACAGATACGCAGTATTTT. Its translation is CSVVGGSTDTQYF.